The 18 T cell receptor beta chains listed next were all sequenced from one sample in a study of blood T cell repertoires in COVID-19. Here immunoSEQ multiplex PCR was the method, and the copy in TCRdb shows in-frame clones only, minus some. The table lists around 200,000 clones, around 81% of them singletons. Material for sequencing was peripheral blood. The receptor source for this set is a man in his fifties or sixties with active or convalescent COVID-19.

V gene TRBV5-4 combines with J gene TRBJ1-1; no clear D gene. V dropped 1 base and J dropped 0 bases, with 4 bases sitting between them. Germline V gene data show CDR1 as SGHNT and CDR2 as YYREEE (reference sequence). This CDR3 region has 13 residues. The CDR3 loop reads CASSLPMNTEAFF. As DNA, the CDR3 is TGTGCCAGCAGCTTGCCCATGAACACTGAAGCTTTCTTT.

In its sample, this clone was seen a few times. V is TRBV3-1 (or the pseudogene TRBV3-2) and J is TRBJ1-2; 7 nucleotides match TRBD1. This CDR3 has 16 residues. V lost 0 bases and J lost 8; bases outside the gene matches: 12. Germline values: CDR1 LGHDT, CDR2 YNNKEL (reference sequence). The CDR3 DNA reads TGTGCCAGCAGCCAAGATCAGGAACAGGGGTACGGAGGCTACACCTTC. It encodes CASSQDQEQGYGGYTF.

This clone was seen more than once but under ten times. The chain links TRBV4-2 to TRBJ1-2; tentatively, D is TRBD1 (5 bases). V lost 5 bases, J lost 6 bases, and 16 bases lay in between. This CDR3 is built from 14 residues. Germline V lookup: CDR1 LGHNA, CDR2 YNFKEQ. CDR3 nucleotide sequence: TGTGCCAGCAGCACGACGCAGGGCGTGGATGGCTACACCTTC. This encodes CASSTTQGVDGYTF.

The chain combines TRBV9 with TRBJ2-3, with D tentatively TRBD2 (6 bases). Germline values: CDR1 SGDLS, CDR2 YYNGEE. The CDR3 runs to 14 residues. V was trimmed by 2 bases and J by 4 bases, leaving 11 bases between them. In nucleotides, the CDR3 is TGTGCCAGCAGCGTGGCTAGCGCCGCAGATACGCAGTATTTT. It translates to CASSVASAADTQYF.

V is TRBV11-3 and J is TRBJ2-2; unclear D gene. V was shortened by 1 base and J by 6 bases, with 6 bases between the two germline ends. Germline lookup yields CDR1 SGHNT and CDR2 YENEEA. The CDR3 is 13 amino acids. The CDR3 DNA reads TGTGCCAGCAGCTTAGGACTCCCCGGGGAGCTGTTTTTT. Translation gives CASSLGLPGELFF.

The rearrangement links TRBV5-6 to TRBJ2-3, with D perhaps TRBD2 (5 bases). V was trimmed by 2 bases and J by 0 bases, leaving 13 bases between them. Germline loops: CDR1 SGHDT, CDR2 YYEEEE. This CDR3 has 16 amino acids. CDR3 nucleotides: TGTGCCAGCAGCTTCTCGGCGCGGGCTAGCACAGATACGCAGTATTTT. Protein sequence: CASSFSARASTDTQYF. The full variable domain, rest sourced from reference TRBV5-6 and TRBJ2-3, is DAGVTQSPTHLIKTRGQQVTLRCSPKSGHDTVSWYQQALGQGPQFIFQYYEEEERQRGNFPDRFSGHQFPNYSSELNVNALLLGDSALYLCASSFSARASTDTQYFGPGTRLTVL.

This clone was found once. The chain combines TRBV6-4 with TRBJ2-2; 10 nucleotides agree with TRBD1. V was clipped by 5 bases and J by 1 base; unmatched bases: 4. The CDR3 sequence is 16 residues long. The germline V gene encodes CDR1 MRHNA and CDR2 SNTAGT. The chain's CDR3 is CASSRGQGVNTGELFF. DNA for the CDR3: TGTGCCAGCAGTAGAGGACAGGGGGTGAACACCGGGGAGCTGTTTTTT.

The chain employs TRBV11-2 and TRBJ2-3, with 7 nucleotides matching TRBD1. V lost 0 bases to trimming and J lost 4 bases; unmatched junction nucleotides: 10. There are 17 residues in the CDR3. In germline, CDR1 is SGHAT, CDR2 FQNNGV. As DNA, the CDR3 is TGTGCCAGCAGCTTAGAGAGAGTGACAGGGATGGCAGATACGCAGTATTTT. Its protein product is CASSLERVTGMADTQYF. Filled out from reference TRBV11-2 and TRBJ2-3, the complete variable domain reads EAGVAQSPRYKIIEKRQSVAFWCNPISGHATLYWYQQILGQGPKLLIQFQNNGVVDDSQLPKDRFSAERLKGVDSTLKIQPAKLEDSAVYLCASSLERVTGMADTQYFGPGTRLTVL.

The genes are TRBV6-5 and TRBJ1-2, with a tentative D call TRBD1 (6 bases). Trimming pared 7 bases from V and 5 bases from J, leaving 17 bases between. The CDR3 length is 14 residues. Germline V gene data show CDR1 as MNHEY and CDR2 as SVGAGI. The CDR3 sequence: CASTLRQVLYGYTF. The DNA for the CDR3 is TGTGCCAGCACTCTTCGACAGGTACTATATGGCTACACCTTC.

V and J are TRBV24-1 and TRBJ2-1; TRBD1 aligns across 9 bases. The CDR3 has 14 amino acids. The junction had 1 base not matched to a gene; V was cut back by 8 bases and J by 0 bases. CDR1 is KGHDR, CDR2 SFDVKD, per germline. The CDR3 loop is CATMDRGSYNEQFF. CDR3 sequence (DNA): TGTGCCACCATGGACAGGGGCTCCTACAATGAGCAGTTCTTC.

The chain couples TRBV6-5 to TRBJ1-6; tentatively, D is TRBD1 (6 bases). This CDR3 contains 14 residues. The V gene's germline CDR1 is MNHEY and CDR2 SVGAGI. Trimming stripped 6 bases from V and 10 bases from J, with 16 bases between. Here the CDR3 DNA reads TGTGCCAGCAGAGCCGGGACAATAGGGTCACCCCTCCACTTT. It is translated as CASRAGTIGSPLHF.

CDR3 residues: CASSIDRASTQYF. The CDR3 nucleotides are TGTGCCAGTAGTATAGATCGCGCAAGTACGCAGTATTTT. The chain uses TRBV19 and TRBJ2-3; no clear D. CDR1 is LNHDA, CDR2 SQIVND, per germline (reference sequence). This CDR3 spans 13 amino acids. V was clipped by 0 bases and J by 8 bases, with 9 bases between them.

The rearrangement joins TRBV5-1 to TRBJ2-3; 9 nucleotides agree with TRBD1. V gave up 3 bases and J gave up 0 bases; unmatched junction bases: 5. The CDR3 sequence is 16 residues long. Per the germline V gene, CDR1 is SGHRS and CDR2 is YFSETQ. CDR3 amino acids: CASSSGQGTSTDTQYF. CDR3 in DNA: TGCGCCAGCAGCTCAGGACAGGGGACGAGCACAGATACGCAGTATTTT.

As DNA, the CDR3 is TGCAGCGTCGGGACAGGTACTAATCAGCCCCAGCATTTT. It encodes CSVGTGTNQPQHF. This chain links TRBV29-1 with TRBJ1-5, with 8 bases that match TRBD1. Germline trimming cut 6 bases from V and 4 bases from J; bases unmatched to any gene: 5. This CDR3 spans 13 amino acids. The germline CDR1 and CDR2 sequences are SQVTM and ANQGSEA.

V gene TRBV3-1 (or the pseudogene TRBV3-2) combines with J gene TRBJ1-2; D is possibly TRBD1 (5 bases). The CDR3 length is 14 residues. V was clipped by 4 bases and J by 4 bases, with 13 bases between them. In germline, CDR1 is LGHDT, CDR2 YNNKEL (reference sequence). The chain's CDR3 is CASSLEGLGYGYTF. The CDR3 DNA is TGTGCCAGCAGCCTAGAGGGGCTGGGCTATGGCTACACCTTC.

This chain links TRBV5-1 with TRBJ1-2; the D gene is possibly TRBD1 (6 bases). Germline loops: CDR1 SGHRS, CDR2 YFSETQ. This CDR3 is built from 15 residues. Trimming took off 0 bases at V and 2 bases at J, with 11 bases between the two ends. The DNA of the CDR3 is TGCGCCAGCAGCTTGGAGGTAGGGGGAAACTATGGCTACACCTTC. This sequence encodes CASSLEVGGNYGYTF.

CDR3 DNA sequence: TGTGCCAGCAGCCTCAAGACCGATGGGGACAGGGGGTTAAACACCATATATTTT. Translation: CASSLKTDGDRGLNTIYF. The chain is built from TRBV9 and TRBJ1-3, with 11 bases fitting TRBD1. The V and J ends lost 4 bases and 6 bases, in that order; junction bases with no gene match: 15. Germline CDR1 reads SGDLS; CDR2 reads YYNGEE. The CDR3 spans 18 residues.

CDR3 bases: TGTGCCAGCAGCTCCGGGTACAACTATGGCTACACCTTC. Its protein product is CASSSGYNYGYTF. This chain joins TRBV5-4 and TRBJ1-2; D gene uncertain. The CDR3 has 13 residues. The V gene lost 3 bases and the J gene lost 2 bases, with 8 bases spanning the gap. Germline V gives CDR1 SGHNT, CDR2 YYREEE (reference sequence).